Each of the 8 T cell receptor beta chains below was sequenced from the same sample in a study of graft-versus-host responses after intestinal transplantation. These receptors' antigens are unknown. Clones were read by immunoSEQ multiplex PCR, and TCRdb kept only the in-frame ones, dropping some. The table includes more than 75,000 clones, less than 95% detected once. Sequenced here: unstimulated CD4+ T cells sorted from spleen or lymph node cells, sampled before transplant. The receptors were sampled from a human donor who was the organ donor for an intestinal transplant.

V and J are TRBV2 and TRBJ2-3, with 8 bases lining up with TRBD1. The junction had 6 bases not matched to a gene; V was cut back by 4 bases and J by 6 bases. The CDR3 is 14 residues long. Germline V gives CDR1 SNHLY, CDR2 FYNNEI. This CDR3 reads CASSADRGFDTQYF. CDR3 DNA: TGTGCCAGCAGTGCTGACAGGGGTTTCGATACGCAGTATTTT.

This chain links TRBV29-1 with TRBJ2-7, with 7 bases matching TRBD1. Germline CDR1 is SQVTM and CDR2 is ANQGSEA. The CDR3 contains 13 residues. Trimming at V came to 6 bases and at J to 0 bases, leaving 5 bases not matched to a gene. The CDR3 protein is CSVQTGTSYEQYF. The CDR3 nucleotides are TGCAGCGTCCAGACAGGGACCTCCTACGAGCAGTACTTC.

CDR3 nucleotides: TGCAGCGCTAAACAAGAGACCCAGTACTTC. It specifies CSAKQETQYF. The J gene is TRBJ2-5, the V gene TRBV29-1, with no clear D. V lost 7 bases and J lost 2, with 5 bases in between. The CDR3 has 10 residues. Germline V gene data show CDR1 as SQVTM and CDR2 as ANQGSEA. The complete variable domain, with remaining parts taken from reference TRBV29-1 and TRBJ2-5, reads SAVISQKPSRDICQRGTSLTIQCQVDSQVTMMFWYRQQPGQSLTLIATANQGSEATYESGFVIDKFPISRPNLTFSTLTVSNMSPEDSSIYLCSAKQETQYFGPGTRLLVL.

The chain has TRBV6-6 and TRBJ1-5; D remains ambiguous. Trimming removed 6 bases at V and 3 bases at J, with 6 bases between. Germline lookup yields CDR1 MNHNY and CDR2 SVGAGI (reference sequence). The CDR3 totals 12 residues. The CDR3 DNA follows: TGTGCCAGCAGCCTTTCCAATCAGCCCCAGCATTTT. Translating gives CASSLSNQPQHF.

The V gene is TRBV25-1, the J gene TRBJ1-5; the match to TRBD1 covers 7 bases. Germline V gene data show CDR1 as MGHDK and CDR2 as SYGVNS. The CDR3 runs to 13 residues. After removal of 6 bases from V and 7 bases from J, the junction contained 6 bases not matched to a gene. The CDR3 DNA is TGTGCCAGCAGGACAGGGTCAGGCCAGCCCCAGCATTTT. This gives the protein CASRTGSGQPQHF.

The chain joins TRBV28 to TRBJ1-5; TRBD1 might be the D (6 bases). Trimming shortened V by 3 bases and J by 5 bases, and 14 bases separated the two germline ends. The germline gives CDR1 MDHEN, CDR2 SYDVKM. The CDR3 runs to 15 residues. CDR3 protein: CASSLLTGIYQPQHF. For the CDR3, the DNA is TGTGCCAGCAGTTTGCTAACAGGGATCTATCAGCCCCAGCATTTT.

The gene calls are TRBV11-2 and TRBJ1-2, with D hard to call. The CDR3 spans 15 residues. V dropped 0 bases and J dropped 5 bases, with 13 bases sitting between them. CDR1 and CDR2 (germline): SGHAT, FQNNGV. CDR3 loop: CASSLDTAYLYGYTF. The DNA for the CDR3 is TGTGCCAGCAGCTTAGACACAGCATACCTATATGGCTACACCTTC.

The J gene is TRBJ2-2, the V gene TRBV5-1; maybe TRBD2 (5 bases). The CDR3 consists of 14 residues. V gave up 0 bases and J gave up 4 bases, with 7 bases separating them. Germline CDR1 reads SGHRS; CDR2 reads YFSETQ. DNA for the CDR3: TGCGCCAGCAGCTTGGTTCGGGGCACCGGGGAGCTGTTTTTT. Its protein product is CASSLVRGTGELFF. The full variable domain, completed using reference TRBV5-1 and TRBJ2-2, is KAGVTQTPRYLIKTRGQQVTLSCSPISGHRSVSWYQQTPGQGLQFLFEYFSETQRNKGNFPGRFSGRQFSNSRSEMNVSTLELGDSALYLCASSLVRGTGELFFGEGSRLTVL.